One sample yielded the 12 T cell receptor beta chains listed below, sequenced in a study of beta chain features in type 1 diabetes. Sequenced material consisted of expressed TCRB transcripts (all of the isolated RNA was reverse transcribed). Using immunoSEQ multiplex PCR, the repertoire was profiled, and TCRdb retains in-frame clones only, with some absent. Seen here are 500,000 to 700,000 clones, roughly a sixth observed once, and the top ten hold about 0.097%. Material: naive CD4+ T cells from blood. These receptors came from a man aged 18 to 30 in good health.

The sample holds a few counts of this clone. The chain has TRBV20-1 and TRBJ1-1; possible D gene TRBD1, 5 bases. The CDR3 consists of 11 residues. Germline lookup yields CDR1 DFQATT and CDR2 SNEGSKA (reference sequence). V was shortened by 6 bases and J by 9 bases, with 14 bases between the two germline ends. DNA for the CDR3: TGCAGTGCCCCTGGTCGGGGCCAAGCTTTCTTT. This codes for CSAPGRGQAFF.

The gene calls are TRBV14 and TRBJ2-2; TRBD1 or TRBD2 may be the D gene (6 bases each). The CDR3 has 16 residues. V was trimmed by 0 bases and J by 2 bases, leaving 10 bases between them. The germline V gene has CDR1 SGHDN and CDR2 FVKESK. DNA of the CDR3: TGTGCCAGCAGCCAAGATAGGGGGGTTAACACCGGGGAGCTGTTTTTT. This sequence encodes CASSQDRGVNTGELFF.

This clone was found a few times. This rearrangement joins TRBV10-3 to TRBJ1-1; D is unresolved. This CDR3 is built from 13 residues. Germline V lookup: CDR1 ENHRY, CDR2 SYGVKD. Trimming took off 3 bases at V and 1 base at J, with 6 bases between the two ends. The CDR3 nucleotides are TGTGCCATCAGTGATTCAAAGAACACTGAAGCTTTCTTT. Translating gives CAISDSKNTEAFF.

This clone has only a few counts. The chain uses TRBV27 and TRBJ1-1; D uncertain. The germline gives CDR1 MNHEY, CDR2 SMNVEV (reference sequence). The CDR3 has 15 residues. With 2 bases removed from V and 2 bases from J, the gap between germline ends came to 12 bases. CDR3 nucleotides: TGTGCCAGCAGTTTAACCCACAGACAAAACACTGAAGCTTTCTTT. Protein product: CASSLTHRQNTEAFF.

This CDR3 reads CASSFGQGSSYNEQFF. CDR3 coding DNA: TGTGCCAGCAGCTTCGGACAGGGGAGCTCCTACAATGAGCAGTTCTTC. The rearrangement joins TRBV11-2 to TRBJ2-1, with 9 bases identical to TRBD1. Per the germline V gene, CDR1 is SGHAT and CDR2 is FQNNGV. The trim removed 3 bases at V and 0 bases at J, leaving 3 bases unmatched. The CDR3 totals 16 residues.

The sample holds a few counts of this clone. CDR3 region: CASSLGGGYWTDTQYF. The CDR3, as DNA: TGTGCCAGCAGCTTGGGCGGGGGCTATTGGACAGATACGCAGTATTTT. The V and J genes are TRBV5-4 and TRBJ2-3, with a tentative D call TRBD2 (7 bases). This CDR3 contains 16 residues. Germline V gives CDR1 SGHNT, CDR2 YYREEE (reference sequence). The V and J ends lost 0 bases and 3 bases respectively, with 14 bases between them.

The V gene is TRBV9, the J gene TRBJ1-4; the D is unclear. Trimming removed 5 bases from V and 0 bases from J, with 11 bases in between. Per the germline V gene, CDR1 is SGDLS and CDR2 is YYNGEE. This CDR3 has 15 amino acids. The DNA for the CDR3 is TGTGCCAGCAGTGAACACAGTGCAACTAATGAAAAACTGTTTTTT. Translating it yields CASSEHSATNEKLFF.

This clone has a handful of counts. The rearrangement links TRBV7-2 to TRBJ2-5; no reliable D call. This CDR3 is 14 amino acids long. Per the germline V gene, CDR1 is SGHTA and CDR2 is FQGNSA. V was clipped by 4 bases and J by 5 bases, with 14 bases between them. For the CDR3, the DNA is TGTGCCAGCAGCTGGAAAGAAAAAGTGGAGACCCAGTACTTC. Encoded protein: CASSWKEKVETQYF.

This rearrangement joins TRBV11-2 to TRBJ2-1; D is uncertain. Germline CDR1 and CDR2: SGHAT and FQNNGV. This CDR3 spans 11 amino acids. Trimming took off 5 bases at V and 6 bases at J, with 5 bases between the two ends. CDR3 region: CASSPINEQFF. CDR3 bases: TGTGCCAGCAGCCCCATCAATGAGCAGTTCTTC.

V gene TRBV29-1 combines with J gene TRBJ2-4; 8 bases match TRBD1. With V trimmed by 5 bases and J by 3 bases, 15 bases remained unmatched. This CDR3 has 17 residues. Germline lookup yields CDR1 SQVTM and CDR2 ANQGSEA. In DNA, the CDR3 is TGCAGCGTTTGGAGCCAGGGGGCAGGGGGATTCAAAAACATTCAGTACTTC. Translating it yields CSVWSQGAGGFKNIQYF.

The chain combines TRBV7-2 with TRBJ2-4, with D possibly being TRBD2 (5 bases). This CDR3 spans 17 amino acids. Trimming removed 1 base from V and 2 bases from J, with 15 bases in between. Germline assignment: CDR1 SGHTA and CDR2 FQGNSA. CDR3 bases: TGTGCCAGCAGCTTAGATGGTGGAATCGGGACCAAAAACATTCAGTACTTC. Encoded protein: CASSLDGGIGTKNIQYF.

The rearrangement joins TRBV4-1 to TRBJ2-7; TRBD1 is a possible D gene (5 bases). Trimming removed 3 bases at V and 5 bases at J, with 17 bases between. Germline V gene lookup returns CDR1 MGHRA and CDR2 YSYEKL. The CDR3 runs 15 residues. The CDR3 reads CASSHSGDSFNEQYF. CDR3 DNA: TGCGCCAGCAGCCATTCTGGCGACAGTTTCAACGAGCAGTACTTC.